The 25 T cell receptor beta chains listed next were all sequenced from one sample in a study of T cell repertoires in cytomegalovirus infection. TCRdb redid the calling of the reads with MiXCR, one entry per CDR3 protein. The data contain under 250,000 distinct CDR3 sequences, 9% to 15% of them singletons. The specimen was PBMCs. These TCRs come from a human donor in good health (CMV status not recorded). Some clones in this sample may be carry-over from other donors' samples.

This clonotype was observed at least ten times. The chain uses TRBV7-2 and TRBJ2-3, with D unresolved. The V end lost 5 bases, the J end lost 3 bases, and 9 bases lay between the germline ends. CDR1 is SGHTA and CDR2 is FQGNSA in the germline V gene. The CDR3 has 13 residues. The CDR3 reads CASSREITDTQYF. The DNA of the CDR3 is TGTGCCAGCAGCCGAGAAATTACAGATACGCAGTATTTT.

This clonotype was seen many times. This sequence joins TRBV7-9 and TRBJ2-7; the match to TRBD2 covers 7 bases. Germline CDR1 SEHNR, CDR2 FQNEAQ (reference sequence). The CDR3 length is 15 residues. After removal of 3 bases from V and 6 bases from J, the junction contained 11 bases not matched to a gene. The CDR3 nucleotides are TGTGCCAGCAGCTTTAGCGGGCCTCCTGGGGGCGAGCAGTACTTC. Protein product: CASSFSGPPGGEQYF.

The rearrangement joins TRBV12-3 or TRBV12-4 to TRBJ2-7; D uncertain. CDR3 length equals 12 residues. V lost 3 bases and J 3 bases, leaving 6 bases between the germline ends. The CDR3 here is CASSFINYEQYF. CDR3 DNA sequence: TGTGCCAGCAGTTTCATCAACTACGAGCAGTACTTC.

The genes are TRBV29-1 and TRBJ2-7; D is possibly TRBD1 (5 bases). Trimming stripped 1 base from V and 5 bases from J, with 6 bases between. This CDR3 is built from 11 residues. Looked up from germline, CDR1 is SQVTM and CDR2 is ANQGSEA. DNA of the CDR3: TGCAGCGTTGAAGCCAGGGACGAGCAGTACTTC. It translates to CSVEARDEQYF.

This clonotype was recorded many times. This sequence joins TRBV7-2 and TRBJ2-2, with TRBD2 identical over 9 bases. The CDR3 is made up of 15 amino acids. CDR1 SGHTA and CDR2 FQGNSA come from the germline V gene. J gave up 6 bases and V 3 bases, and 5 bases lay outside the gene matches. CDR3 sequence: CASSFSGGEAGELFF. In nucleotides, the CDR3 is TGTGCCAGCAGCTTTAGCGGGGGAGAGGCCGGGGAGCTGTTTTTT.

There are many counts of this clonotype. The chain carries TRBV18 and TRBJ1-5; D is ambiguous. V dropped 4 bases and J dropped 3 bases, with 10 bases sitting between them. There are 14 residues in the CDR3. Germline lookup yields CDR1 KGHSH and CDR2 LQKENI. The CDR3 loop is CASSLQMDNQPQHF. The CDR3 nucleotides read TGTGCCAGCTCACTTCAAATGGACAATCAGCCCCAGCATTTT. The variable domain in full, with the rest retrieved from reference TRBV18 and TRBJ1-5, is NAGVMQNPRHLVRRRGQEARLRCSPMKGHSHVYWYRQLPEEGLKFMVYLQKENIIDESGMPKERFSAEFPKEGPSILRIQQVVRGDSAAYFCASSLQMDNQPQHFGDGTRLSIL.

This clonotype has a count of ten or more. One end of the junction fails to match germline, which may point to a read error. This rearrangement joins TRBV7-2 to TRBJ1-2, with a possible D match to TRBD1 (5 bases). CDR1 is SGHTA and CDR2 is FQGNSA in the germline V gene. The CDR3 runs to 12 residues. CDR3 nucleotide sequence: TGTGCCAGCAGCGCTGTTACGGGGACCGGATCCTTC. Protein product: CASSAVTGTGSF.

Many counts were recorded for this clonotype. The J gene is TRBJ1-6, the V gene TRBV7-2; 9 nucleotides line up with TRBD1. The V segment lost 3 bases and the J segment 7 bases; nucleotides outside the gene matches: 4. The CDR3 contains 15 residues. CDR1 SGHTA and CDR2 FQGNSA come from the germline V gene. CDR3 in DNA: TGTGCCAGCAGCTTTGGACAGGGGCCCAATTCACCCCTCCACTTT. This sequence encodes CASSFGQGPNSPLHF.

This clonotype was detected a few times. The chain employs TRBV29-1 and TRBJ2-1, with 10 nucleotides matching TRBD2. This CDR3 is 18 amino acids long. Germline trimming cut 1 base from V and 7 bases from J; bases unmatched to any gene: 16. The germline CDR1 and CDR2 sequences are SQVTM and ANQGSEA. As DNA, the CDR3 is TGCAGCGTTGAAGGTCCCGTAGCGGGAGGTCTGGCAGGGAATGAGCAGTTCTTC. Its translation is CSVEGPVAGGLAGNEQFF.

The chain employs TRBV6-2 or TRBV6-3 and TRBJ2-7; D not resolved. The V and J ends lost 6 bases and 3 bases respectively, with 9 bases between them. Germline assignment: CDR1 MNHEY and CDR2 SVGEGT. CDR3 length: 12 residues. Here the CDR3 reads CASSPHFYEQYF. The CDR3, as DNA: TGTGCCAGCAGCCCACACTTCTACGAGCAGTACTTC.

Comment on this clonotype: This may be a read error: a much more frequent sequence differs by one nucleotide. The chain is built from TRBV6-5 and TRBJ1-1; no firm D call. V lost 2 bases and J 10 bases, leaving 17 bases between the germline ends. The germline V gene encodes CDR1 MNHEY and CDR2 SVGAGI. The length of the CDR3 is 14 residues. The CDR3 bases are TGTGCCAGCAGTTACGACGCCGGGCCCGGGCCAGCTTTCTTT. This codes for CASSYDAGPGPAFF.

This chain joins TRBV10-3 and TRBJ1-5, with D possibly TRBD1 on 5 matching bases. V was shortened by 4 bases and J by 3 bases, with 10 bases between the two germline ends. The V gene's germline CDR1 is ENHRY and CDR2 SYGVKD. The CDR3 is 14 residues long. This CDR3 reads CAISADRANQPQHF. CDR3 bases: TGTGCCATCAGTGCCGACAGAGCCAATCAGCCCCAGCATTTT.

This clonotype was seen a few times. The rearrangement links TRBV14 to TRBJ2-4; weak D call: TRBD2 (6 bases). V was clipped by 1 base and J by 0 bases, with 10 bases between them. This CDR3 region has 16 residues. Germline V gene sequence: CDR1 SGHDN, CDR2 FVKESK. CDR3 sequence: CASSQGGGLAKNIQYF. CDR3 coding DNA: TGTGCCAGCAGCCAAGGGGGAGGCCTAGCCAAAAACATTCAGTACTTC.

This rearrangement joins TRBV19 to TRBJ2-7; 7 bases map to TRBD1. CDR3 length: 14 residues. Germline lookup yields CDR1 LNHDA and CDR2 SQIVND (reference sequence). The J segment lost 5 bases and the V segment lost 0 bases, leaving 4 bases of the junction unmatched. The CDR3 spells CASSIDRGIDEQYF. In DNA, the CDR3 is TGTGCCAGTAGTATAGACAGGGGGATTGACGAGCAGTACTTC.

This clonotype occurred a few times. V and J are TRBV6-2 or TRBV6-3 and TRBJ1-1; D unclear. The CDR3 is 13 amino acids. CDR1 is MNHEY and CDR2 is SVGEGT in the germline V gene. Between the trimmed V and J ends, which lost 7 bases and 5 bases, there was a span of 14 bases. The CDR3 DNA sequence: TGTGCCAGCACCGACGAGGTGGGAACTGAAGCTTTCTTT. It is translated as CASTDEVGTEAFF.

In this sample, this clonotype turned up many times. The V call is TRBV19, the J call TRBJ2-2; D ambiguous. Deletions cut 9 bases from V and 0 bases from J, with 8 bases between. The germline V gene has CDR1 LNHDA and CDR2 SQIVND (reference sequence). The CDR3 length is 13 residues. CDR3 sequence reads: CASRRTNTGELFF. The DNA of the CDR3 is TGTGCCAGCAGGCGAACGAACACCGGGGAGCTGTTTTTT.

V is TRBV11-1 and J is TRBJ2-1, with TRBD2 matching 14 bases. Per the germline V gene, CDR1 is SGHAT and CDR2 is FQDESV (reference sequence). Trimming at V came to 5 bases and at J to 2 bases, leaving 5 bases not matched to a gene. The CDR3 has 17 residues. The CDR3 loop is CASSERTSGRPYNEQFF. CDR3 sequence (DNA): TGTGCCAGCAGCGAACGGACTAGCGGGAGGCCCTACAATGAGCAGTTCTTC. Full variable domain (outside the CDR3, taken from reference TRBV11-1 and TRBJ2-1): EAEVAQSPRYKITEKSQAVAFWCDPISGHATLYWYRQILGQGPELLVQFQDESVVDDSQLPKDRFSAERLKGVDSTLKIQPAELGDSAMYLCASSERTSGRPYNEQFFGPGTRLTVL.

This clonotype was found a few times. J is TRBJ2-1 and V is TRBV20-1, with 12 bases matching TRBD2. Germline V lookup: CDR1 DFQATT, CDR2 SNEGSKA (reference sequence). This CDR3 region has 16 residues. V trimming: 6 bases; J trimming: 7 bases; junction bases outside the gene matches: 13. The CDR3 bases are TGCAGTGCGTCCACTCTAGCGGGGGGGCCCTTAAATGAGCAGTTCTTC. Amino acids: CSASTLAGGPLNEQFF.

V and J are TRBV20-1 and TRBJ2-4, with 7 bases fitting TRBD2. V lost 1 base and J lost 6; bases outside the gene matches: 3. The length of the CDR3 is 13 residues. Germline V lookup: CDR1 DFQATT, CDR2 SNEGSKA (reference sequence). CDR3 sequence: CSARAPGGNIQYF. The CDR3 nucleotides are TGCAGTGCTAGAGCTCCGGGGGGAAACATTCAGTACTTC.

CDR3 coding DNA: TGTGCCAGCAGCCAAGAAACTCAGGGAGAAGGCTACACCTTC. Its protein product is CASSQETQGEGYTF. The genes are TRBV3-1 and TRBJ1-2; possible D gene TRBD1, 5 bases. Per germline, CDR1 LGHDT and CDR2 YNNKEL (reference sequence). This CDR3 spans 14 amino acids. V was clipped by 0 bases and J by 8 bases, with 13 bases between them.

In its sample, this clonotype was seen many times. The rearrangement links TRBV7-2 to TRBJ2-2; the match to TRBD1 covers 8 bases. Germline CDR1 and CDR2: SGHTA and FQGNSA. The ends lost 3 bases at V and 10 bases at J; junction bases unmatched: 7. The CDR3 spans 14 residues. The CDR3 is CASSFDRGVMELFF. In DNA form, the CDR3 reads TGTGCCAGCAGCTTCGACAGGGGAGTAATGGAGCTGTTTTTT.

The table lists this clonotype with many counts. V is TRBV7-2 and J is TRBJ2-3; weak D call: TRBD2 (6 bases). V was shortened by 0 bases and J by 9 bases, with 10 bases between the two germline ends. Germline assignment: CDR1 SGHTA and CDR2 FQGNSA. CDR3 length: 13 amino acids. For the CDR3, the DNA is TGTGCCAGCAGCTTAGCGTCGGCGGGAACGCAGTATTTT. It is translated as CASSLASAGTQYF.

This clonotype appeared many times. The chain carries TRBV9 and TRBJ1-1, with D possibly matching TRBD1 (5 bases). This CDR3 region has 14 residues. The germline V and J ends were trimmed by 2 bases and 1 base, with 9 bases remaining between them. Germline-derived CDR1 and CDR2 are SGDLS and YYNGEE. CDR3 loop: CASSVRGTNTEAFF. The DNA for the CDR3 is TGTGCCAGCAGCGTTCGGGGCACGAACACTGAAGCTTTCTTT.

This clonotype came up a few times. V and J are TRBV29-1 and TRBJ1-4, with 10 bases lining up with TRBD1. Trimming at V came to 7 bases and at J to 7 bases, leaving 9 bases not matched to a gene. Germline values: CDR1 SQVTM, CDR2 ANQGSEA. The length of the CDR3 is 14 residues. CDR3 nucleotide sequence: TGCAGCGCAGGATCCGGGACAGGGGCTGAAAAACTGTTTTTT. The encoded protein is CSAGSGTGAEKLFF.

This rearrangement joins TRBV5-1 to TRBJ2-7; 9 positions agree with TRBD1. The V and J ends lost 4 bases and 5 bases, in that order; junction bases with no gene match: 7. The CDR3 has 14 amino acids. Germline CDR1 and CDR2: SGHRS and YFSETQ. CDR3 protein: CASSLQGAKDEQYF. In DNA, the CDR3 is TGCGCCAGCAGCCTACAGGGGGCGAAGGACGAGCAGTACTTC.